This T cell receptor (beta chain) was retrieved from a study of shared clonotypes between healthy human individuals. Sequencing was performed with immunoSEQ multiplex PCR; in TCRdb, only in-frame clones are kept and a portion is missing. The sample shows under 1,100,000 clones, about 75% of them seen only once. CDR1 is SNHLY, CDR2 FYNNEI, per germline. The CDR3 spans 13 residues. V dropped 6 bases and J dropped 4; count of bases not matched to a gene: 5. This clone has only one observation. The receptor comes from a man between 18 and 35 years old in good health. This chain joins TRBV2 and TRBJ1-1; 7 bases agree with TRBD1. The sequenced sample was memory CD4+ T cells sorted from blood. Described subset: CD45RA-negative fraction. In DNA form, the CDR3 reads TGTGCCAGCAGCGGGCCAGGGGGCACTGAAGCTTTCTTT. Translating gives CASSGPGGTEAFF.